This T cell receptor (beta chain) was obtained from a study of control samples from healthy donors and cancer patients. The repertoire was sequenced with immunoSEQ multiplex PCR; TCRdb's copy has only in-frame clones and lacks some. The profile shows some 130,000 clones, 75% to 95% of them singletons. V dropped 4 bases and J dropped 5 bases, with 12 bases sitting between them. Germline V gene data show CDR1 as SGHRS and CDR2 as YFSETQ. CDR3 length equals 14 residues. Material: blood. The chain recombines TRBV5-1 with TRBJ1-4; D is possibly TRBD1 (5 bases). This sequence originates from a man aged 35-49 years in good health. CDR3 coding DNA: TGCGCCAGCAGCCCTAGAGGGGACAATGAAAAACTGTTTTTT. Amino acid sequence: CASSPRGDNEKLFF.